The T cell receptor (beta chain) under discussion was sequenced for a study of response to subunit inactivated influenza vaccine (dated by TCRdb to 2016 to 2018). Study-wide context: The study used deep quantitative T cell receptor repertoire profiling to track responses to a trivalent subunit inactivated influenza vaccine.

Libraries were built with RT-PCR. Reads for this sample came from an Illumina HiSeq 2500. Starting from the raw public reads, TCRdb applied fastp trimming at Q25, assembled clones with MiXCR and retained in-frame beta chains. Rows matching on CDR3 protein sequence are summarized as one entry with the most common DNA and genes. The sample has about 520,000 distinct CDR3 sequences on record, less than 30% of them singletons. Jointly, the top ten make up 1.5% to 2% of the sample. This clonotype showed up just a few times. The antigen it recognizes is unknown. Base qualities are not at hand, and no much larger clone is one base apart. The CDR3 measures 16 amino acids from cysteine to phenylalanine. Left in the record is the CDR3 DNA by itself, 48 bases read in frame from the first base. CDR1 and CDR2, looked up from the germline V gene, are MDHEN and SYDVKM. Germline trimming: 6 bases from V, 1 base from J; junction bases outside gene matches: 9.

What the authors observed across the whole study: The authors suggested that each seasonal influenza vaccination may recruit only a limited number of new T cells.

The sequence was obtained from a man aged 50 to 59 who received an inactivated influenza vaccine. Donor details come from another sample of the same person, matched by shared clones. The specimen comprised CD4+ T cells sorted from PBMCs, sampled around 5 days after vaccination. The chain links TRBV28 with TRBJ2-5; TRBD2 lines up with 9 middle nucleotides. The sequence in DNA is TGTGCCAGCAGGGCCCTTAGCGGGAGCAGCCAAGAGACCCAGTACTTC. Translated, this gives CASRALSGSSQETQYF.